What follows are 25 T cell receptor beta chains derived from one specimen sequenced in a study of blood T cells in healthy people across ages. The second PCR ran roughly 6 to 11 cycles with a sample-barcoded 5' primer and J-beta primers. TCRdb called the 5' RACE reads again in MiXCR, with one record for every CDR3 protein. Among about 1.5 million distinct CDR3 sequences listed, roughly 43% were seen once. Input material: blood. These receptors were collected from a woman aged 18-29 years in good health.

This chain links TRBV6-6 with TRBJ2-5; TRBD1 matches at 9 bases. The better agreement between TRBJ2-7 and the DNA end casts doubt on the J call. This CDR3 has 13 residues. The germline gives CDR1 MNHNY, CDR2 SVGAGI (reference sequence). The CDR3 loop is CASSYSQGAEQYF. CDR3 bases: TGTGCCAGCAGTTACTCACAGGGGGCCGAGCAGTACTTC.

This clonotype was detected only a few times. V is TRBV20-1 and J is TRBJ2-3; 12 bases fit TRBD2. The CDR3 runs 17 residues. The V segment lost 0 bases and the J segment 2 bases; nucleotides outside the gene matches: 6. CDR1 and CDR2 (germline): DFQATT, SNEGSKA (reference sequence). CDR3 protein: CSARETSGRSVTDTQYF. DNA for the CDR3: TGCAGTGCTAGAGAGACTAGCGGGAGAAGTGTCACAGATACGCAGTATTTT.

The rearrangement joins TRBV24-1 to TRBJ2-1; 12 bases are a match to TRBD2. Losses at the gene ends were 4 bases for V and 8 bases for J; bases not matched to a gene: 5. This CDR3 is 15 amino acids long. CDR1 is KGHDR and CDR2 is SFDVKD in the germline V gene. CDR3: CATSDPSGGAYEQFF. In DNA, the CDR3 is TGTGCCACCAGTGACCCTAGCGGGGGGGCATATGAGCAGTTCTTC.

The V and J genes are TRBV10-3 and TRBJ2-5; 7 nucleotides agree with TRBD2. The closer fit of TRBJ2-7 to the DNA end suggests the J call may be wrong. CDR3 length: 16 amino acids. Germline CDR1 is ENHRY and CDR2 is SYGVKD. This CDR3 reads CAISDTRTSRVVEQYF. The DNA of the CDR3 is TGTGCCATCAGTGACACTAGGACTAGTCGAGTGGTCGAGCAGTACTTC.

This rearrangement joins TRBV29-1 to TRBJ2-7, with D unclear. Trimming left V 4 bases short and J 0 bases short, with 10 bases between. This CDR3 has 13 residues. Looked up from germline, CDR1 is SQVTM and CDR2 is ANQGSEA. CDR3: CSVAQTFSYEQYF. The CDR3 region has the DNA TGCAGCGTTGCCCAGACCTTCTCCTACGAGCAGTACTTC.

The chain couples TRBV12-3 or TRBV12-4 to TRBJ1-4; 11 nucleotides line up with TRBD1. This CDR3 contains 14 residues. The ends lost 5 bases at V and 8 bases at J; junction bases unmatched: 4. The CDR3 loop reads CASSEGQGDEKLFF. DNA for the CDR3: TGTGCCAGCAGTGAGGGACAGGGGGACGAAAAACTGTTTTTT.

This clonotype was picked up a small number of times. The V gene is TRBV10-3, the J gene TRBJ1-2; D is undetermined. The CDR3 consists of 12 residues. Trimming took off 6 bases at V and 3 bases at J, with 8 bases between the two ends. From germline, CDR1 is ENHRY and CDR2 SYGVKD. The CDR3 sequence: CAISEDDYGYTF. For the CDR3, the DNA is TGTGCCATCAGCGAAGACGACTATGGCTACACCTTC.

V gene TRBV29-1 combines with J gene TRBJ2-7, with D perhaps given as TRBD1 or TRBD2 (5 bases each). Per germline, CDR1 SQVTM and CDR2 ANQGSEA. This CDR3 is built from 13 residues. V gave up 5 bases and J gave up 9 bases, with 20 bases separating them. The CDR3: CSVNNPGPARQYF. The CDR3 nucleotides are TGCAGCGTTAACAACCCGGGACCCGCGAGGCAGTACTTC.

This clonotype was recorded at least ten times. DNA of the CDR3: TGTGCCATCAGTGAGGACACAGTCGTCGTCACAGATACGCAGTATTTT. It translates to CAISEDTVVVTDTQYF. The chain links TRBV10-3 to TRBJ2-3; D ambiguous. Between the trimmed V and J ends, which lost 2 bases and 2 bases, there was a span of 14 bases. This CDR3 region has 16 residues. Germline V gene lookup returns CDR1 ENHRY and CDR2 SYGVKD.

For this clonotype: Compared with germline, one end of the junction differs, possibly owing to a read error. The chain carries TRBV14 and TRBJ2-7; either TRBD1 or TRBD2 may supply D (6 bases each). Germline-derived CDR1 and CDR2 are SGHDN and FVKESK. The CDR3 sequence is 16 residues long. CDR3 nucleotides: TGTTCCAGCAGTGCTACAGGGAAACTAGCCCCCTGGGAGCAGTACTTC. Its translation: CSSSATGKLAPWEQYF.

In nucleotides, the CDR3 is TGTGCCAGCAGGGGTTCTCCGGGACTAGCGGCAAACTCCTACGAGCAGTACTTC. It encodes CASRGSPGLAANSYEQYF. J is TRBJ2-7 and V is TRBV28; 11 bases map to TRBD2. The CDR3 is 18 residues long. The germline gives CDR1 MDHEN, CDR2 SYDVKM. The ends lost 6 bases at V and 0 bases at J; junction bases unmatched: 13. The full variable domain, rest sourced from reference TRBV28 and TRBJ2-7, is DVKVTQSSRYLVKRTGEKVFLECVQDMDHENMFWYRQDPGLGLRLIYFSYDVKMKEKGDIPEGYSVSREKKERFSLILESASTNQTSMYLCASRGSPGLAANSYEQYFGPGTRLTVT.

The chain joins TRBV29-1 to TRBJ2-1, with 11 bases that match TRBD1. The CDR3 is 15 amino acids. Trimming at V came to 6 bases and at J to 7 bases, leaving 11 bases not matched to a gene. Germline lookup yields CDR1 SQVTM and CDR2 ANQGSEA. This CDR3 is CSVDRTGGAENEQFF. The CDR3 bases are TGCAGCGTAGACCGGACAGGGGGCGCGGAAAATGAGCAGTTCTTC.

This clonotype was seen only once. The rearrangement joins TRBV28 to TRBJ2-7; tentatively, D is TRBD1 or TRBD2 (5 bases each). CDR3 length: 15 amino acids. CDR1 is MDHEN, CDR2 SYDVKM, per germline. Trimming removed 2 bases from V and 3 bases from J, with 14 bases in between. In nucleotides, the CDR3 is TGTGCCAGCAGTTTACCGGGACCGACCGACTACGAGCAGTACTTC. It is translated as CASSLPGPTDYEQYF.

This chain joins TRBV28 and TRBJ2-3; D might be TRBD1 or TRBD2, each matching 7 bases. Looked up from germline, CDR1 is MDHEN and CDR2 is SYDVKM. The CDR3 is 14 residues long. Trimming pared 8 bases from V and 3 bases from J, leaving 15 bases between. The CDR3 DNA sequence: TGTGCCAGCGGGGGAGGGGGCGGGACAGATACGCAGTATTTT. As protein: CASGGGGGTDTQYF.

This sequence joins TRBV18 and TRBJ1-1, with 9 bases aligning to TRBD1. The germline gives CDR1 KGHSH, CDR2 LQKENI. The trim removed 2 bases at V and 4 bases at J, leaving 8 bases unmatched. CDR3 length: 16 amino acids. The CDR3 is CASSPRGQGMFTEAFF. In nucleotides, the CDR3 is TGTGCCAGCTCACCAAGGGGACAGGGTATGTTCACTGAAGCTTTCTTT.

V and J are TRBV5-6 and TRBJ2-4, with D perhaps assigned TRBD1 or TRBD2 (5 bases each). The J call may not be correct, given that the DNA end is closer to TRBJ2-7. The CDR3 loop spans 14 amino acids. Germline-derived CDR1 and CDR2 are SGHDT and YYEEEE. DNA of the CDR3: TGTGCCAGCAGCTTAAGCGCACGGGGCCCCGAGCAGTACTTC. This codes for CASSLSARGPEQYF.

In this sample, this clonotype turned up a few times. This sequence joins TRBV25-1 and TRBJ2-3, with D possibly matching TRBD1 (6 bases). Deletions cut 3 bases from V and 4 bases from J, with 14 bases between. From germline, CDR1 is MGHDK and CDR2 SYGVNS. The CDR3 has 15 amino acids. The CDR3 here is CASSDNRVGPDTQYF. DNA for the CDR3: TGTGCCAGCAGTGACAACAGGGTGGGCCCAGATACGCAGTATTTT.

The CDR3 nucleotides read TGCGCCAGCAGCCACCAGGGATCCTACAATGAGCAGTTCTTC. This encodes CASSHQGSYNEQFF. V usage is TRBV4-3 and J usage is TRBJ2-1, with D tentatively TRBD1 (5 bases). Trimming cost V 3 bases and J 1 base, with 7 bases left between them. The CDR3 has 14 residues. Germline V gene lookup returns CDR1 LGHNA and CDR2 YSLEER.

This clonotype appeared once. The V gene is TRBV29-1, the J gene TRBJ2-5; 8 bases are shared with TRBD1. CDR3 length equals 13 residues. The V and J ends lost 2 bases and 5 bases, in that order; junction bases with no gene match: 4. Germline V gene data show CDR1 as SQVTM and CDR2 as ANQGSEA. The CDR3 reads CSVETGGEETQYF. Written as DNA, the CDR3 is TGCAGCGTTGAAACAGGGGGAGAGGAGACCCAGTACTTC.

This clonotype was picked up a small number of times. This chain joins TRBV4-3 and TRBJ2-3; the D gene is possibly TRBD2 (5 bases). Germline-derived CDR1 and CDR2 are LGHNA and YSLEER. CDR3 length: 15 residues. Trimming took off 0 bases at V and 4 bases at J, with 11 bases between the two ends. The CDR3 protein is CASSQDRIAPDTQYF. The CDR3 coding sequence is TGCGCCAGCAGCCAAGATCGGATAGCGCCAGATACGCAGTATTTT.

A word on this clonotype: Given a much more abundant clone one base away, this may be a read error. The gene calls are TRBV29-1 and TRBJ2-1; tentative D call: TRBD1 (6 bases). The DNA end is more similar to TRBJ2-7, so the J call may be wrong. The CDR3 spans 12 residues. CDR1 and CDR2 (germline): SQVTM, ANQGSEA. CDR3 sequence (DNA): TGCAGCGGAGGGGACACCTACAATGAGCAGTACTTC. Translated: CSGGDTYNEQYF.

J is TRBJ1-2 and V is TRBV4-2, with 7 bases that match TRBD1. This CDR3 is 15 amino acids long. Germline lookup yields CDR1 LGHNA and CDR2 YNFKEQ. Trimming took 1 base from V and 8 from J; bases not matched to a gene: 10. The CDR3 is CASSQGRQGPWGYTF. The CDR3, as DNA: TGTGCCAGCAGCCAAGGCCGACAGGGTCCGTGGGGCTACACCTTC.

A note on this clonotype: Germline is not matched at one junction end, which may reflect a read error. The CDR3 here is CASSQTSGRAINIQYF. DNA for the CDR3: TGCGCCAGCAGCCAGACTAGCGGGAGAGCCATAAACATTCAGTACTTC. V usage is TRBV5-1 and J usage is TRBJ2-4, with 12 bases fitting TRBD2. The germline CDR1 and CDR2 sequences are SGHRS and YFSETQ. The CDR3 is made up of 16 amino acids.

The sample holds a few counts of this clonotype. The J gene is TRBJ2-1, the V gene TRBV4-2; TRBD2 matches at 9 bases. Looked up from germline, CDR1 is LGHNA and CDR2 is YNFKEQ. V trimming: 0 bases; J trimming: 0 bases; junction bases outside the gene matches: 9. The CDR3 extends over 19 amino acids. CDR3 nucleotide sequence: TGTGCCAGCAGCCAAGATTTAGCGGGAGCCAGGAGCTCCTACAATGAGCAGTTCTTC. Amino acid sequence: CASSQDLAGARSSYNEQFF.

This clonotype was detected only a few times. The chain is built from TRBV7-2 and TRBJ2-3; unclear D gene. V shed 5 bases and J shed 2 bases, with 11 bases lying between them. Germline V gives CDR1 SGHTA, CDR2 FQGNSA. The CDR3 has 14 amino acids. For the CDR3, the DNA is TGTGCCAGCAGCGAGCGCTTAGCCACAGATACGCAGTATTTT. Protein sequence: CASSERLATDTQYF.